This TCR beta chain comes out of a study of persistence of HIV-infected CD4 T cells. This clone was found a few times. Its matching antigen is unknown. J lost 1 base, V lost 1 base, and 2 bases had no gene match. Germline values: CDR1 LGHNA, CDR2 YNFKEQ. The CDR3 has 15 amino acids. Stimulation used 9 to 10 ug/mL lysate from CMV-infected fibroblasts. CD40L-negative CD69-negative CD45RO-high memory CD4+ T cells were sorted as populations depleted of antigen-responding cells. Plasma HIV-1 RNA stayed below 50 copies/mL for at least 4 years. Sequencing used immunoSEQ version 4 in survey mode. The table came from immunoSEQ multiplex PCR; TCRdb's copy has only in-frame clones and leaves some out. The table includes tens of thousands of clones, 82% detected once.

This receptor was identified in an adult man with HIV who was CMV-seropositive. The chain links TRBV4-2 to TRBJ1-1, with TRBD1 matching 8 bases. The sample consisted of CD4+ T cells sorted from PBMCs after approximately 19-hour stimulation, taken from a patient who received antiretroviral therapy. The CDR3 protein is CASSQVGQGNTEAFF. Here the CDR3 DNA reads TGTGCCAGCAGCCAAGTCGGACAGGGGAACACTGAAGCTTTCTTT.